The clone carrying this T cell receptor (beta chain) was seen more than once but under ten times. What it binds is unknown. This sample was included in a study of T cells in Graves' hyperthyroidism and ophthalmopathy. Amplified TCR beta CDR3 regions derived from RNA transcripts. TCR CDR3 regions were first amplified by RT-PCR with HTBI primers. From the multiplex PCR reads, TCRdb called clonotypes with MiXCR, one entry per CDR3 protein. The sample includes some 350,000 distinct CDR3 sequences, around 25% of them seen just once. Broader study findings: Most clonotypes expanded in thyroid above 0.001 were likewise present in blood.

The source material was blood. This TCR derives from a man aged 45 to 65 with Graves' hyperthyroidism.

The CDR3: CASSLKTGDTEAFF. CDR3 sequence (DNA): TGTGCCAGCAGCTTAAAAACGGGGGACACTGAAGCTTTCTTT. The chain couples TRBV7-3 to TRBJ1-1, with D maybe TRBD1 (5 bases). The CDR3 runs to 14 residues. In germline, CDR1 is SGHTA, CDR2 FQGTGA. Trimming removed 1 base from V and 3 bases from J, with 9 bases in between.